A selection of T cell receptor beta chains follows, all from one sample in a study of T cells in Graves' hyperthyroidism and ophthalmopathy. In TCRdb, the multiplex PCR reads were re-called with MiXCR into one record per CDR3 protein. The sample yields fewer than 450,000 distinct CDR3 sequences, roughly a sixth seen once. Material: blood. The receptors derive from a woman in her thirties with Graves' hyperthyroidism that later progressed to Graves' ophthalmopathy. The CDR3 runs from the conserved cysteine through the conserved F or W. The D gene is left open where the match is weak. Size is omitted from some rows. Given values are once, few, many or a class for expanded clones.

V	J	size	D	DNA	CDR3
TRBV6-2/TRBV6-3	TRBJ1-1	-	-	TGTGCCAGCATGATGGACCAGCGGAATCCTTTCATGAACACTGAAGCTTTCTTT	CASMMDQRNPFMNTEAFF
TRBV10-3	TRBJ1-6	few	-	TGTGCCATCCTTGGGGGCTATAATTCACCCCTCCACTTT	CAILGGYNSPLHF
TRBV6-1	TRBJ1-5	-	-	TGTGCCAGCAGCTTCCAAATTAGCAATCAGCCCCAGCATTTT	CASSFQISNQPQHF
TRBV4-1	TRBJ1-6	many	-	TGCGCCAGCAGCCAAGCCGTCGTCTCCAATTCACCCCTCCACTTT	CASSQAVVSNSPLHF
TRBV7-2	TRBJ1-2	many	-	TGTGCCAGCAGCTTAATTTATCGGGGACCTAACTATGGCTACACCTTC	CASSLIYRGPNYGYTF
TRBV6-1	TRBJ2-1	many	-	TGTGCCAGCAGTCCACAGGGTTGGAATGAGCAGTTCTTC	CASSPQGWNEQFF
TRBV30	TRBJ1-4	-	-	TGTGCCTGGAGTAGCGGGGGGTTCAGTGAAAAACTGTTTTTT	CAWSSGGFSEKLFF
TRBV19	TRBJ2-3	few	-	TGTGCCAGTAGTATAGTAGCCACAGATACGCAGTATTTT	CASSIVATDTQYF
TRBV9	TRBJ2-1	-	TRBD2	TGTGCCAGCGCCGCGGGGGGGGGGATATACAATGAGCAGTTCTTC	CASAAGGGIYNEQFF
TRBV28	TRBJ1-3	many	-	TGTGCCAGCAGTCCCCCACGAGGGACTGGAAACACCATATATTTT	CASSPPRGTGNTIYF
TRBV12-3/TRBV12-4	TRBJ1-2	-	TRBD1	TGTGCCAGCAGTTTACCGGACAGGGAGAAAGACTATGGCTACACCTTC	CASSLPDREKDYGYTF
TRBV18	TRBJ2-7	few	-	TGTGCCAGCTCACCGACCCCTGGGCGCGAGCAGTACTTC	CASSPTPGREQYF
TRBV3-1	TRBJ2-1	-	-	TGTGCCAGCAGTCAGACTGTTAATGAGCAGTTCTTC	CASSQTVNEQFF
TRBV6-9	TRBJ1-1	few	TRBD1	TGTGCCAGCAGTTACGCAACAGGGGCCAGAGAAGCTCTCTTT	CASSYATGAREALF
TRBV7-9	TRBJ2-5	few	-	TGTGCCAGCAGCTTAGCTGCGGCCCAGGCCCAGTACTTC	CASSLAAAQAQYF
TRBV20-1	TRBJ2-3	few	TRBD2	TGCAGCGCATCGGGAGGTCTTATGTCAGATACGCAGTATTTT	CSASGGLMSDTQYF
TRBV12-3/TRBV12-4	TRBJ2-5	-	TRBD2	TGTGCCAGCAGTTTCTGGCTAGCGGGAGGAGAGACCCAGTACTTC	CASSFWLAGGETQYF
TRBV6-1	TRBJ2-3	many	-	TGTGCCAGCACTCCCTATGGGGGCACAGATACGCAGTATTTT	CASTPYGGTDTQYF
TRBV30	TRBJ2-1	many	-	TGTGCCTGGAGTTTCGGGGCGGACCAGCAGTTCTTC	CAWSFGADQQFF
TRBV6-1	TRBJ2-2	many	TRBD2	TGTGCCAGCTATGATGAGCGGAGTAGCGGGACCGGGGAGCTGTTTTTT	CASYDERSSGTGELFF
TRBV20-1	TRBJ2-1	-	-	TGCAGTGCTAGACAGGGGGCGATTAGCGGGATCTCCTACAATGAGCAGTTCTTC	CSARQGAISGISYNEQFF
TRBV2	TRBJ1-4	many	-	TGTGCCAGCAAGGCGGCCGAAAATGAAAAACTGTTTTTT	CASKAAENEKLFF
TRBV6-2/TRBV6-3	TRBJ2-7	-	-	TGTGCCAGCAGTCTATCGGGACCATCCTACGAGCAGTACTTC	CASSLSGPSYEQYF
TRBV2	TRBJ2-7	-	-	TGTGCCAGCAGTGATTTTAAGGACATCTACCCGGACTTC	CASSDFKDIYPDF
TRBV20-1	TRBJ2-1	many	TRBD2	TGCAGTGCTAGAGATCCTAGCGGAGACTACAATGAGCAGTTCTTC	CSARDPSGDYNEQFF
TRBV27	TRBJ1-2	few	TRBD1	TGTGCCAGCAGTTCGACCCCCGCGGGACAGTCGTATGGCCACACCTTC	CASSSTPAGQSYGHTF
TRBV5-1	TRBJ2-5	-	TRBD1	TGCGCCAGCAGCTTGGGCGCAGGGGGCTCGGAGACCCAGTACTTC	CASSLGAGGSETQYF
TRBV19	TRBJ1-1	many	-	TGTGCCAGTAGTATTCAGGGCGGAATGAACACTGAAGCTTTCTTT	CASSIQGGMNTEAFF